The text below deals with one TCR beta chain. Its matching antigen is unknown. With V trimmed by 0 bases and J by 5 bases, 4 bases remained unmatched. This CDR3 has 15 amino acids. Germline V lookup: CDR1 ENHRY, CDR2 SYGVKD. The data originate from a study of CD8 T cells in Susac syndrome. TEMRA cells were FACS-enriched, with CD8+ and CD4+ T cells isolated negatively. Whole-study results and caveats: It was acknowledged in the study that its TCR sequencing and HLA analysis involved a relatively small number of individuals.

With random hexamers, roughly 0.5 to 1 ug RNA was reverse transcribed. A single record per CDR3 protein comes from TCRdb applying MiXCR to the immunoSEQ multiplex PCR reads. The table has about 130,000 distinct CDR3 sequences, 95% seen once. The chain recombines TRBV10-3 with TRBJ2-1; 7 nucleotides align to TRBD2. The clonotype was recovered from a human donor with Susac syndrome. Material for sequencing was CD8+ T cells from PBMCs. CDR3 residues: CAISESRLAHNEQFF. The CDR3 nucleotides read TGTGCCATCAGTGAGTCTAGACTAGCCCACAATGAGCAGTTCTTC.